A selection of T cell receptor beta chains follows, all from one sample in a study of cytomegalovirus exposure and HLA in healthy donors. This table comes from immunoSEQ multiplex PCR, and its TCRdb copy is limited to in-frame clones, with some not included. This table has about 280,000 clones, over 75% appearing once. Sequencing was carried out using PBMCs. All receptors come from a woman aged 18-35 years in good health and CMV-seronegative. Each CDR3 is given with its conserved first and last residue.

V gene,J gene,CDR3 protein
TRBV27,TRBJ2-7,CASSLTLGYEQYF
TRBV7-8,TRBJ2-1,CASSLDTGTYDEQFF
TRBV5-1,TRBJ2-7,CASSLSAAPWEQYF
TRBV15,TRBJ2-1,CATSNLTGSSGESIEQFF
TRBV7-8,TRBJ1-1,CASSNPMTGTWTEAFF
TRBV9,TRBJ1-5,CASSATGGINQPQHF
TRBV10-3,TRBJ2-1,CAISEPNLKGPNEQFF
TRBV4-1,TRBJ1-2,CASSQVEGSGGYTF
TRBV30,TRBJ1-1,CAWSVSLPFGTEAFF
TRBV27,TRBJ2-1,CASSPRLGHGSNEQFF